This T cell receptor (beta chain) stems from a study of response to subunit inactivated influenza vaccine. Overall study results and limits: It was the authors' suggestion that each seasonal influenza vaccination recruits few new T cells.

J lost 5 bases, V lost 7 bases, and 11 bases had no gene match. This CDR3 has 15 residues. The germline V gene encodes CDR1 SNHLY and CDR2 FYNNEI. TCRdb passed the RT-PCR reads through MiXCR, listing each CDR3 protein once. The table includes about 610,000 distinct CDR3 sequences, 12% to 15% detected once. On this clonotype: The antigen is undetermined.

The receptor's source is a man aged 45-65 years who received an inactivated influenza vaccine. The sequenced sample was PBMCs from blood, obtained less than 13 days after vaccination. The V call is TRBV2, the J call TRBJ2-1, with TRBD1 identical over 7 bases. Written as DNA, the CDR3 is TGTGCCAGCAACACATACAGGGGTAAAGACAATGAGCAGTTCTTC. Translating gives CASNTYRGKDNEQFF.